A single sample gave rise to the 19 T cell receptor beta chains below, sequenced in a study of brain metastases from non-small cell lung cancer. Data came from immunoSEQ multiplex PCR; TCRdb stores just in-frame clones and leaves some out. The data show more than 950 clones, under 90% seen once. The sample comprised tumor-adjacent normal tissue. All receptors derive from a donor aged 40 or older with non-small cell lung cancer.

This sequence joins TRBV6-5 and TRBJ1-2, with a tentative D call TRBD1 (5 bases). This CDR3 comprises 12 residues. Germline V gene sequence: CDR1 MNHEY, CDR2 SVGAGI. V gave up 2 bases and J gave up 4 bases, with 5 bases separating them. The CDR3 DNA reads as TGTGCCAGCAGTTACGGGACCTATGGCTACACCTTC. The encoded protein is CASSYGTYGYTF.

The chain links TRBV3-1 (or the pseudogene TRBV3-2) to TRBJ1-4; weak D call: TRBD1 (5 bases). Germline loops: CDR1 LGHDT, CDR2 YNNKEL (reference sequence). Trimming shortened V by 2 bases and J by 0 bases, and 10 bases separated the two germline ends. The CDR3 consists of 16 residues. The CDR3 loop reads CASSQPTQATNEKLFF. CDR3 DNA sequence: TGTGCCAGCAGCCAACCCACACAGGCAACTAATGAAAAACTGTTTTTT.

The V call is TRBV18, the J call TRBJ2-5, with D unresolved. The V end lost 3 bases, the J end lost 0 bases, and 2 bases lay between the germline ends. The CDR3 has 12 residues. Per the germline V gene, CDR1 is KGHSH and CDR2 is LQKENI. As DNA, the CDR3 is TGTGCCAGCTCACCGTACCAAGAGACCCAGTACTTC. This encodes CASSPYQETQYF. Full variable domain (missing parts from reference TRBV18 and TRBJ2-5): NAGVMQNPRHLVRRRGQEARLRCSPMKGHSHVYWYRQLPEEGLKFMVYLQKENIIDESGMPKERFSAEFPKEGPSILRIQQVVRGDSAAYFCASSPYQETQYFGPGTRLLVL.

This sequence joins TRBV5-5 and TRBJ1-2; the match to TRBD1 covers 9 bases. The CDR3 loop spans 14 amino acids. Trimming removed 3 bases from V and 8 bases from J; junction bases left unmatched: 8. Germline assignment: CDR1 SGHKS and CDR2 YYEKEE (reference sequence). The CDR3 DNA sequence: TGTGCCAGCAGCTCTACAGGGGGCGTAGAGGGCTACACCTTC. Encoded protein: CASSSTGGVEGYTF.

The table lists this clone with a few counts. The V and J genes are TRBV7-2 and TRBJ2-4; no clear D gene. From germline, CDR1 is SGHTA and CDR2 FQGNSA. This CDR3 spans 17 amino acids. The V end lost 1 base, the J end lost 2 bases, and 15 bases lay between the germline ends. DNA for the CDR3: TGTGCCAGCAGCTTAGTGGTGGGCGCGTCGCCCAAAAACATTCAGTACTTC. As protein: CASSLVVGASPKNIQYF.

The CDR3 bases are TGTGCCAGCAGGAAGACAGGAGCCACTGAAGCTTTCTTT. It encodes CASRKTGATEAFF. The rearrangement links TRBV6-1 to TRBJ1-1, with D possibly being TRBD1 (6 bases). CDR1 MNHNS and CDR2 SASEGT come from the germline V gene. The CDR3 has 13 amino acids. Between the trimmed V and J ends, which lost 6 bases and 4 bases, there was a span of 12 bases.

Written as DNA, the CDR3 is TGTGCCAGCAGTGGGGGAGGTTATTCACCCCTCCACTTT. Translation: CASSGGGYSPLHF. The chain carries TRBV2 and TRBJ1-6; D not certain. The CDR3 consists of 13 residues. Germline V gene lookup returns CDR1 SNHLY and CDR2 FYNNEI. Trimming pared 4 bases from V and 8 bases from J, leaving 9 bases between.

This clone has a handful of counts. The chain carries TRBV5-1 and TRBJ2-1; TRBD2 agrees at 8 bases. The CDR3 length is 14 residues. The ends lost 3 bases at V and 6 bases at J; junction bases unmatched: 5. The germline gives CDR1 SGHRS, CDR2 YFSETQ. The DNA for the CDR3 is TGCGCCAGCAGCTCTGGGACTAGTTTCAATGAGCAGTTCTTC. This translates into CASSSGTSFNEQFF.

This rearrangement joins TRBV12-5 to TRBJ2-2, with D maybe TRBD1 (6 bases). The length of the CDR3 is 13 residues. CDR1 and CDR2 from the germline V gene are LGHNT and FRNRAP. Trimming took off 1 base at V and 8 bases at J, with 8 bases between the two ends. In DNA form, the CDR3 reads TGTGCTAGTGGTTTGGGCACAGGGGGGGAGCTGTTTTTT. This sequence encodes CASGLGTGGELFF.

This clone was detected once. Because the CDR3 is missing its conserved closing phenylalanine or tryptophan, this is likely a read error. The V call is TRBV6-5, the J call TRBJ1-2; D is ambiguous. The V end was cut by 4 bases, the J end by 8 bases, with 20 bases between. The CDR3 totals 15 residues. Germline CDR1 and CDR2: MNHEY and SVGAGI. In DNA, the CDR3 is TGTGCCAGCAGTTTCACAACCCTGAACTTGGCGGGCTACACCCTC. It is translated as CASSFTTLNLAGYTL.

This clone has just a few counts. J is TRBJ1-6 and V is TRBV3-1 (or the pseudogene TRBV3-2); 9 bases fit TRBD1. The germline V gene encodes CDR1 LGHDT and CDR2 YNNKEL (reference sequence). The CDR3 is 14 amino acids. V was pared by 5 bases and J by 8 bases, with 4 bases of the junction left unmatched. DNA of the CDR3: TGTGCCAGCAGCTACAGGGACAGGGATTCACCCCTCCACTTT. It encodes CASSYRDRDSPLHF.

This chain links TRBV5-4 with TRBJ2-3; TRBD2 matches at 11 bases. The CDR3 spans 17 residues. Germline V gives CDR1 SGHNT, CDR2 YYREEE (reference sequence). V trimming: 4 bases; J trimming: 2 bases; junction bases outside the gene matches: 9. Here the CDR3 reads CASSPRVAGGPTDTQYF. CDR3 nucleotides: TGTGCCAGCAGCCCCAGGGTAGCGGGGGGGCCCACAGATACGCAGTATTTT.

This rearrangement joins TRBV6-5 to TRBJ1-6; D is uncertain. The germline gives CDR1 MNHEY, CDR2 SVGAGI. V gave up 0 bases and J gave up 10 bases, with 13 bases separating them. CDR3 length: 15 residues. The CDR3: CASSYSGEGGSPLHF. In DNA form, the CDR3 reads TGTGCCAGCAGTTACTCAGGAGAGGGTGGCTCACCCCTCCACTTT.

The gene calls are TRBV28 and TRBJ2-7, with TRBD2 matching over 11 bases. The CDR3 is 15 amino acids. CDR1 and CDR2 (germline): MDHEN, SYDVKM. The V gene end was trimmed by 5 bases and the J gene end by 0 bases; junction bases not matched to a gene: 3. The chain's CDR3 is CASSHSGRASYEQYF. CDR3 sequence (DNA): TGTGCCAGCAGTCATAGCGGGAGGGCCTCCTACGAGCAGTACTTC.

The V gene is TRBV7-2, the J gene TRBJ1-4, with D tentatively TRBD1 (5 bases). The CDR3 loop spans 14 amino acids. Trimming took off 5 bases at V and 8 bases at J, with 15 bases between the two ends. Germline V gene lookup returns CDR1 SGHTA and CDR2 FQGNSA. The CDR3 DNA reads as TGTGCCAGCAGCCCCCAAGGGGTGGAGGAAAAACTGTTTTTT. Protein product: CASSPQGVEEKLFF. Based on the CDR3 plus reference TRBV7-2 and TRBJ1-4, the full variable domain is GAGVSQSPSNKVTEKGKDVELRCDPISGHTALYWYRQSLGQGLEFLIYFQGNSAPDKSGLPSDRFSAERTGGSVSTLTIQRTQQEDSAVYLCASSPQGVEEKLFFGSGTQLSVL.

The rearrangement joins TRBV4-1 to TRBJ2-2; 7 nucleotides align to TRBD1. Germline CDR1 is MGHRA and CDR2 is YSYEKL. The J segment lost 7 bases and the V segment lost 1 base, leaving 6 bases of the junction unmatched. The CDR3 length is 15 residues. CDR3 DNA sequence: TGCGCCAGCAGCCAAGGACAGGGATATATCGGGGAGCTGTTTTTT. Translation: CASSQGQGYIGELFF.

The chain employs TRBV25-1 and TRBJ1-4; tentatively, D is TRBD1 (5 bases). This CDR3 is 16 amino acids long. The V end was cut by 0 bases, the J end by 6 bases, with 14 bases between. Germline V gene lookup returns CDR1 MGHDK and CDR2 SYGVNS. The CDR3 region has the DNA TGTGCCAGCAGTGAATATTACGGAAGAGGGGATGAAAAACTGTTTTTT. Translating gives CASSEYYGRGDEKLFF.

This chain links TRBV27 with TRBJ2-2; possible D gene TRBD1, 6 bases. Trimming took off 7 bases at V and 3 bases at J, with 21 bases between the two ends. The length of the CDR3 is 17 residues. In germline, CDR1 is MNHEY, CDR2 SMNVEV (reference sequence). The CDR3 spells CASKLDRLSFDTGELFF. CDR3 nucleotides: TGTGCCAGCAAGTTAGACAGGCTTTCTTTCGACACCGGGGAGCTGTTTTTT.

The chain uses TRBV18 and TRBJ2-7; perhaps D is TRBD1 or TRBD2 (6 bases each). Per the germline V gene, CDR1 is KGHSH and CDR2 is LQKENI. The CDR3 runs to 16 residues. Trimming removed 3 bases from V and 2 bases from J, with 17 bases in between. CDR3 bases: TGTGCCAGCTCACCTGCGACTAGTGGGGGGCCCTACGAGCAGTACTTC. Translation: CASSPATSGGPYEQYF.